This paragraph covers one T cell receptor (beta chain) sequence. Its antigen target is currently unknown. No much larger clonotype is one base removed from it; base qualities were not supplied. The data stem from a study of regulatory T cells in long-lasting Graves disease (dated by TCRdb to about 2021). Some background on the complete study: Peripheral blood TCR sequencing and RNA sequencing compared persistent Graves' disease patients with newly diagnosed Graves' disease patients. The study was registered as a clinical trial and conducted in China. A total of 33 samples underwent TCR sequencing, from 13 patients with persistent Graves' disease and 20 patients with newly diagnosed Graves' disease.

For both TCR sequencing and RNA sequencing, RNA was extracted from PBMCs using TRIzol. Graves' disease was diagnosed according to American Thyroid Association guidelines. The patients came from an endocrinology department in Xi'an, China. From each patient, around 9 milliliters of peripheral blood was collected into an EDTA anticoagulant tube. Ficoll Paque Plus density gradient separation was used to isolate PBMCs, and no further T cell sorting was done. An Agilent 2100 Bioanalyzer and agarose gel were used to check RNA quality, while a NanoDrop 2000 measured RNA concentration. What the study reported, not specific to this receptor: The authors noted that the small sample size was a limitation that may lower accuracy. A larger number of public clonotypes was shared among persistent patients (fewer than 3,000) than among newly diagnosed patients (around 880). Peripheral blood alone was examined, since thyroid tissue, which constituted the primary lesion, could not be accessed. Compared with newly diagnosed patients, patients with persistent Graves' disease had lower TCR Shannon entropy and fewer highly expanded clones, which suggests clonal expansion.

TCRdb took the public reads, trimmed them with fastp at Q25, ran MiXCR for clone calling and kept in-frame beta chains. Rows are combined by CDR3 protein, so each entry shows the most common genes and DNA. The sample has roughly 840 distinct CDR3 sequences on record, approximately 84% of them singletons. The ten largest clones add up to roughly 11% of the sample. This TCR was sampled from a young man with Graves disease. Donor details come from another sample of the same person, matched by shared clones. The sequenced sample was peripheral blood mononuclear cells (PBMCs), obtained with antithyroid drug treatment, in newly diagnosed or persistent Graves disease (not recorded which).

This receptor has the CDR3 CASSLLQGNEQFF. The DNA reads TGTGCCAGCAGCTTACTCCAGGGGAATGAGCAGTTCTTC. The chain is encoded by TRBV11-2 joined to TRBJ2-1, with TRBD1 as a weak D call on 6 bases. V loses 2 bases, J loses 7 bases, and the germline ends lie 9 bases apart. The germline V gene supplies CDR1 SGHAT and CDR2 FQNNGV. Including the terminal cysteine and phenylalanine, the CDR3 comprises 13 residues. The kept DNA is CDR3 alone, 39 bases in frame from the first base.